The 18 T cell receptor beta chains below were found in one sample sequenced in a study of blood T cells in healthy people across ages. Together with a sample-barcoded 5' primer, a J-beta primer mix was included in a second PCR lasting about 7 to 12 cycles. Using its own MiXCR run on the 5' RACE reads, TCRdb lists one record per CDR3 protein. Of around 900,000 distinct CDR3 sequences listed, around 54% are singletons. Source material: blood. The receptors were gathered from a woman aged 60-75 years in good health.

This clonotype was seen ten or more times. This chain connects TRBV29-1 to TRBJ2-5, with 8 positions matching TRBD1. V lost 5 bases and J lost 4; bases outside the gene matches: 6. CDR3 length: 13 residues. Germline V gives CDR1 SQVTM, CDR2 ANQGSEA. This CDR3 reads CSVRQGAGETQYF. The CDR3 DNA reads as TGCAGCGTTAGGCAGGGGGCCGGAGAGACCCAGTACTTC.

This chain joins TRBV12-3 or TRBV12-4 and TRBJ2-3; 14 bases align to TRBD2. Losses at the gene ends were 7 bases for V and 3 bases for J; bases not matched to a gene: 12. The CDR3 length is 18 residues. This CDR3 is CASTYSGTSGSLTDTQYF. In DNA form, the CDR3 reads TGTGCCAGCACCTACTCCGGGACTAGCGGGAGTCTGACAGATACGCAGTATTTT.

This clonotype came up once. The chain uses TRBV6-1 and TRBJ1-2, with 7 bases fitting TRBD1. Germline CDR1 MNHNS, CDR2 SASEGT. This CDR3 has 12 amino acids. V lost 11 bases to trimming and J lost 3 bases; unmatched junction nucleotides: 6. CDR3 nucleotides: TGTGCCTGTGGACAGGAGTACTATGGCTACACCTTC. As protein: CACGQEYYGYTF.

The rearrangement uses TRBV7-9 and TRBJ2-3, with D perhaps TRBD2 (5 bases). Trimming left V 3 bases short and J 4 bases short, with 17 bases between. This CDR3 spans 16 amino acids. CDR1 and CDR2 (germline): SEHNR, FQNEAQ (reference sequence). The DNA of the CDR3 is TGTGCCAGCAGCTTCGTTAGCGAGACGAACCCAGATACGCAGTATTTT. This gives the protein CASSFVSETNPDTQYF.

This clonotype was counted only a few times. The CDR3 loop is CSAGLAGVYEQYF. As DNA, the CDR3 is TGCAGTGCTGGTCTAGCGGGAGTCTACGAGCAGTACTTC. The chain uses TRBV20-1 and TRBJ2-7; TRBD2 agrees at 10 bases. CDR3 length: 13 residues. CDR1 DFQATT and CDR2 SNEGSKA come from the germline V gene (reference sequence). Trimming took 5 bases from V and 3 from J; bases not matched to a gene: 4.

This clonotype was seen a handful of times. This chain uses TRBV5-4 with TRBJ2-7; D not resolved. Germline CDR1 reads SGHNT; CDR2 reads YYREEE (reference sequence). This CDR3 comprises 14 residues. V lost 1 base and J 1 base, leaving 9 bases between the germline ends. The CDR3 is CASSLTKGSYEQYF. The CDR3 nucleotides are TGTGCCAGCAGCTTGACGAAAGGATCCTACGAGCAGTACTTC. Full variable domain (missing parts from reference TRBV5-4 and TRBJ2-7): ETGVTQSPTHLIKTRGQQVTLRCSSQSGHNTVSWYQQALGQGPQFIFQYYREEENGRGNFPPRFSGLQFPNYSSELNVNALELDDSALYLCASSLTKGSYEQYFGPGTRLTVT.

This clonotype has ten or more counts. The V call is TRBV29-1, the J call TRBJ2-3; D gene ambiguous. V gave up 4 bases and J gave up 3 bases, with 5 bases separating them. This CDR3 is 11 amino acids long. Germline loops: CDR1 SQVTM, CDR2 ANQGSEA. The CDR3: CSVGATDTQYF. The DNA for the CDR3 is TGCAGCGTTGGAGCTACAGATACGCAGTATTTT.

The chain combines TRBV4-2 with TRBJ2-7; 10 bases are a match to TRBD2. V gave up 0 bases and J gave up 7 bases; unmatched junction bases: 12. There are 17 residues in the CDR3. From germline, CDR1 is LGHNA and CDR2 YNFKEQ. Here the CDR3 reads CASSQESLGLASNEQYF. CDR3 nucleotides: TGTGCCAGCAGCCAAGAATCGCTGGGACTAGCGAGCAATGAGCAGTACTTC.

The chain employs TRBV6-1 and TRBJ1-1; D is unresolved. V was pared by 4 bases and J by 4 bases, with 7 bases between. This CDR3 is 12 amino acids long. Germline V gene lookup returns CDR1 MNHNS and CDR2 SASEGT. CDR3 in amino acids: CASSAWATEAFF. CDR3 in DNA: TGTGCCAGCAGTGCGTGGGCCACTGAAGCTTTCTTT.

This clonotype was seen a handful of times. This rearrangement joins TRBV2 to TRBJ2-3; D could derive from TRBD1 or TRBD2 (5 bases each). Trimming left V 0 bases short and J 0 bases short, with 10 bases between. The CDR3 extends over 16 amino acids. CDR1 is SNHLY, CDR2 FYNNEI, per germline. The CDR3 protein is CASSEAGGESTDTQYF. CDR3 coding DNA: TGTGCCAGCAGTGAAGCTGGGGGAGAGAGCACAGATACGCAGTATTTT.

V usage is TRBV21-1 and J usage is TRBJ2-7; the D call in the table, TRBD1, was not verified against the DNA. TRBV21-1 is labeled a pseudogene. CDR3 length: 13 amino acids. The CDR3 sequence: CASSMDRKDEQYF. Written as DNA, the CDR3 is TGTGCCAGCAGCATGGACAGAAAGGACGAGCAGTACTTC.

The CDR3 protein is CASSPPGTKQETQYF. Written as DNA, the CDR3 is TGTGCCAGCTCACCACCCGGGACAAAACAAGAGACCCAGTACTTC. V gene TRBV18 combines with J gene TRBJ2-5; D is perhaps TRBD1 (6 bases). Germline V gene data show CDR1 as KGHSH and CDR2 as LQKENI. V was shortened by 0 bases and J by 2 bases, with 10 bases between the two germline ends. The length of the CDR3 is 15 residues.

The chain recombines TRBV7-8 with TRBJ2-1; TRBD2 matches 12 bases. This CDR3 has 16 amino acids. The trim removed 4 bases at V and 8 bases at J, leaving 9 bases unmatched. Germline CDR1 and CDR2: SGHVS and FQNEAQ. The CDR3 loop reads CASSSLGLAGLDEQFF. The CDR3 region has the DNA TGTGCCAGCAGCTCACTTGGACTAGCGGGGCTGGATGAGCAGTTCTTC.

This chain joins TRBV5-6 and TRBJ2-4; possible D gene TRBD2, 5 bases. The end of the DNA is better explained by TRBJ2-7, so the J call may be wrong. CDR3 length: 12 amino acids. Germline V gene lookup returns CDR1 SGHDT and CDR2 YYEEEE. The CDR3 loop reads CASTLAGYEQYF. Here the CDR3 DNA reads TGTGCCAGCACCCTGGCGGGCTACGAGCAGTACTTC.

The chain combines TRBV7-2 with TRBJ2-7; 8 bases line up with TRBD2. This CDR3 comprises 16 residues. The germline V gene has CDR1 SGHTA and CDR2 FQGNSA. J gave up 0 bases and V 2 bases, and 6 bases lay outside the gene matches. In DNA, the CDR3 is TGTGCCAGCAGCTTAAGCGGGGGCGATAGCTCCTACGAGCAGTACTTC. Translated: CASSLSGGDSSYEQYF.

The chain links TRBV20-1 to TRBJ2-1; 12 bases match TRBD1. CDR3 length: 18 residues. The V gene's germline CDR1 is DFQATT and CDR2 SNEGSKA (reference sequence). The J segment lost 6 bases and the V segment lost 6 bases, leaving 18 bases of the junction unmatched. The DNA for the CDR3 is TGCAGTGCGCCGATTTGGGGACAGGGGGCGCGTATTACCAATGAGCAGTTCTTC. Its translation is CSAPIWGQGARITNEQFF.

The CDR3 loop is CASSPSAEETQYF. For the CDR3, the DNA is TGTGCCAGCAGTCCCTCGGCAGAGGAGACCCAGTACTTC. The chain recombines TRBV12-3 or TRBV12-4 with TRBJ2-5, with no clear D. The V and J ends lost 5 bases and 5 bases respectively, with 12 bases between them. The CDR3 contains 13 residues.

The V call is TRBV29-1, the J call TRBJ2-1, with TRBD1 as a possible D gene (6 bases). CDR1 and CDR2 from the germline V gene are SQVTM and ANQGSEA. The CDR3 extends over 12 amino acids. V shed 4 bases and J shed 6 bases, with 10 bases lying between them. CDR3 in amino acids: CSVVRGANEQFF. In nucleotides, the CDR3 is TGCAGCGTTGTCAGGGGCGCCAATGAGCAGTTCTTC.